Included here is one TCR beta chain sequence, with context. The antigen is not known. Trimming left V 4 bases short and J 2 bases short, with 22 bases between. Germline V gives CDR1 PRHDT, CDR2 FYEKMQ (reference sequence). The length of the CDR3 is 18 residues. This entry comes from a study of T cell repertoires in cytomegalovirus infection. Study at large: Public TCR beta signatures were indicative of both CMV infection and a matching HLA type.

General observations from the study: HLA-C-restricted CMV-specific TCR beta clonotypes were dominant in the ex vivo response. Carriers of CMV plus the relevant HLA were identified by cumulative public TCR beta family frequency.

TCRdb recomputed calls from the reads with MiXCR, one row per CDR3 protein. This sample has about 680,000 distinct CDR3 sequences, with 20% to 25% found just once. This TCR was recovered from a human donor in good health (CMV status not recorded). Some clones in this sample may be carry-over from other donors' samples. What was sequenced was CD8+ T cells from PBMCs. The chain recombines TRBV13 with TRBJ2-3; D might be TRBD1 (6 bases). CDR3: CASSSRGHLTGATDTQYF. The CDR3 DNA reads TGTGCCAGCAGCTCCCGGGGACACCTAACGGGCGCCACAGATACGCAGTATTTT.